The TCR beta chain described here comes from a study of neurological immune-mediated disorders. Study-level findings and limits: In HTLV-1-associated myelopathy, TCR clonal expansion was greatest, and in multiple sclerosis it was least, below healthy controls. Expanded clones shared no identical CDR3 amino acid sequences across subjects, which suggested private TCR-beta repertoires in all groups.

Stored at -80 C, 2 million PBMCs were the source of the unsorted libraries. This clonotype was seen ten or more times. Its specificity is not known. This CDR3 contains 15 residues. V lost 7 bases to trimming and J lost 3 bases; unmatched junction nucleotides: 7. Each CDR3 protein gets one entry after TCRdb re-called the 5' RACE reads with MiXCR. Here the sample spans about 59,000 distinct CDR3 sequences, 12% being singletons. The sequencing sample was made of PBMCs. This chain uses TRBV12-3 or TRBV12-4 with TRBJ2-3, with TRBD2 matching over 10 bases. The clonotype originates from a woman aged 55-75 years with HTLV-1-associated myelopathy (HAM/TSP). CDR3: CASIKSGRATDTQYF. In DNA form, the CDR3 reads TGTGCCAGCATTAAGAGCGGGAGGGCGACAGATACGCAGTATTTT.